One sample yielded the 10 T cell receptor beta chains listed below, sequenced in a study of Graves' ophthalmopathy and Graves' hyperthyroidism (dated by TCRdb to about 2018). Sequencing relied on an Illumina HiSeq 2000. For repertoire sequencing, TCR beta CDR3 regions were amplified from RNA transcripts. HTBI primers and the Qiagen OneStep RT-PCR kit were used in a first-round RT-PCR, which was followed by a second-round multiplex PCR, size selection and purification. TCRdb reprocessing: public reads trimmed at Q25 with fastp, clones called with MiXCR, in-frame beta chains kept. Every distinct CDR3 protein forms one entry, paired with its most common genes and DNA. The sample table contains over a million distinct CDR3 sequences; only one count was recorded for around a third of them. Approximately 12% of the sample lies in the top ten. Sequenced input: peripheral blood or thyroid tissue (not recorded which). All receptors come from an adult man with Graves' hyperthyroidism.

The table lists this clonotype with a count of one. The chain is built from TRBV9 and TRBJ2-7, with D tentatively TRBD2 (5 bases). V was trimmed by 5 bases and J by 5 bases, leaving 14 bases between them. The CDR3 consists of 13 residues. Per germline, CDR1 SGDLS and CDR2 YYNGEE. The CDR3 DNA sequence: TGTGCCAGCAGTTTGCCGGAGGCGGACGAGCAGTACTTC. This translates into CASSLPEADEQYF.

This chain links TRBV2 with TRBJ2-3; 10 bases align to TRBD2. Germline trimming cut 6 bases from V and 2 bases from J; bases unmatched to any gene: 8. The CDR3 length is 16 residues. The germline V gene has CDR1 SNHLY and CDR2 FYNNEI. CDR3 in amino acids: CASRLRTSGVTDTQYF. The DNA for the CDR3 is TGTGCCAGCAGGCTCCGGACTAGCGGAGTCACAGATACGCAGTATTTT.

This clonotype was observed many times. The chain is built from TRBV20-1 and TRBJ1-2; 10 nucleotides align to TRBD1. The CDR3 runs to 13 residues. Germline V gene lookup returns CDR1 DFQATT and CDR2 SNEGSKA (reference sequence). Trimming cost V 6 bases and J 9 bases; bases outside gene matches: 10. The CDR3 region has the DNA TGCAGTGCCAAGGAACAGACAGGGGGCAGCTACACCTTC. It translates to CSAKEQTGGSYTF.

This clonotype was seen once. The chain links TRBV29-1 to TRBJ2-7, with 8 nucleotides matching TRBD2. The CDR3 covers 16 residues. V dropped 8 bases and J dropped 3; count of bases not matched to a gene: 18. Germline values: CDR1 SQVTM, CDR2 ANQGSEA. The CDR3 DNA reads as TGCAGCAGTTTATCATACGGGACTAGTAGCGACTACGAGCAGTACTTC. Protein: CSSLSYGTSSDYEQYF.

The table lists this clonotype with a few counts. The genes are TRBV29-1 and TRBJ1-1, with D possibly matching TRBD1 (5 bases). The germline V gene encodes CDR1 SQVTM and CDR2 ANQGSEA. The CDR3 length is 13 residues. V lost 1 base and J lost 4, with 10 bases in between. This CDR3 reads CSVEVGGITEAFF. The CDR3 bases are TGCAGCGTTGAAGTGGGGGGAATCACTGAAGCTTTCTTT.

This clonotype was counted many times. For the CDR3, the DNA is TGTGCCAGCAGACACCATGAGGAGACCCAGTACTTC. It codes for CASRHHEETQYF. The chain carries TRBV5-5 and TRBJ2-5; D gene unclear. The CDR3 has 12 residues. Per germline, CDR1 SGHKS and CDR2 YYEKEE (reference sequence). Trimming removed 5 bases at V and 5 bases at J, with 10 bases between.

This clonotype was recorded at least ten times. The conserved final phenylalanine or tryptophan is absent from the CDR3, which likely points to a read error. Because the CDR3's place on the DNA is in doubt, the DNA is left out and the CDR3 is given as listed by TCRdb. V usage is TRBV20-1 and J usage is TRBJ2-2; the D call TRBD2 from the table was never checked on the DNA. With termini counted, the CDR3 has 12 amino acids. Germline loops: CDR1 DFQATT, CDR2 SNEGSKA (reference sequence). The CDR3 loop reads CSARTRPTARGP.

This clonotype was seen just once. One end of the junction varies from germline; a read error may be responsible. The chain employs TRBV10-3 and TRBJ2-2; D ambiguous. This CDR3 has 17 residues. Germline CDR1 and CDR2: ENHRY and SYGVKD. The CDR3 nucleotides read TGTGCCAGCAGTGAGAGAGGCAGCAAATCGAACACCGGGGAGCTGTTTTTT. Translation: CASSERGSKSNTGELFF.

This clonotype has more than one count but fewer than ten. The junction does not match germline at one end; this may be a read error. The CDR3 protein is CSARVPGTAGNTIYF. CDR3 sequence (DNA): TGCAGTGCGAGAGTTCCAGGGACGGCTGGAAACACCATATATTTT. The chain links TRBV20-1 to TRBJ1-3; D might be TRBD1 (5 bases). The germline V gene encodes CDR1 DFQATT and CDR2 SNEGSKA (reference sequence). The CDR3 has 15 residues.

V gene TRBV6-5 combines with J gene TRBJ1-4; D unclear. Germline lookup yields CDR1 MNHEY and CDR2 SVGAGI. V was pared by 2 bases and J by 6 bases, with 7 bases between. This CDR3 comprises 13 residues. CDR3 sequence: CASSYGEYEKLFF. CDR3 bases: TGTGCCAGCAGTTACGGGGAATATGAAAAACTGTTTTTT.